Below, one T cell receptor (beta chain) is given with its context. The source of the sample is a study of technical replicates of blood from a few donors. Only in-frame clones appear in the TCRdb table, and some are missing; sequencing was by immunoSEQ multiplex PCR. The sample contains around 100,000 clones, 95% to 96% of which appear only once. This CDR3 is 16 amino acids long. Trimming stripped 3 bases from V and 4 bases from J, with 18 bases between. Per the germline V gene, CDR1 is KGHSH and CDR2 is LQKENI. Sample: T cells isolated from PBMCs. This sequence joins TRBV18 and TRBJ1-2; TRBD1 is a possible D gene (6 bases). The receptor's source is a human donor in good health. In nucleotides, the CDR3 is TGTGCCAGCTCACCCCCCTTCGTCGGCAGGGGCTATGGCTACACCTTC. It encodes CASSPPFVGRGYGYTF. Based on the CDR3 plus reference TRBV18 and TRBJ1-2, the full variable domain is NAGVMQNPRHLVRRRGQEARLRCSPMKGHSHVYWYRQLPEEGLKFMVYLQKENIIDESGMPKERFSAEFPKEGPSILRIQQVVRGDSAAYFCASSPPFVGRGYGYTFGSGTRLTVV.